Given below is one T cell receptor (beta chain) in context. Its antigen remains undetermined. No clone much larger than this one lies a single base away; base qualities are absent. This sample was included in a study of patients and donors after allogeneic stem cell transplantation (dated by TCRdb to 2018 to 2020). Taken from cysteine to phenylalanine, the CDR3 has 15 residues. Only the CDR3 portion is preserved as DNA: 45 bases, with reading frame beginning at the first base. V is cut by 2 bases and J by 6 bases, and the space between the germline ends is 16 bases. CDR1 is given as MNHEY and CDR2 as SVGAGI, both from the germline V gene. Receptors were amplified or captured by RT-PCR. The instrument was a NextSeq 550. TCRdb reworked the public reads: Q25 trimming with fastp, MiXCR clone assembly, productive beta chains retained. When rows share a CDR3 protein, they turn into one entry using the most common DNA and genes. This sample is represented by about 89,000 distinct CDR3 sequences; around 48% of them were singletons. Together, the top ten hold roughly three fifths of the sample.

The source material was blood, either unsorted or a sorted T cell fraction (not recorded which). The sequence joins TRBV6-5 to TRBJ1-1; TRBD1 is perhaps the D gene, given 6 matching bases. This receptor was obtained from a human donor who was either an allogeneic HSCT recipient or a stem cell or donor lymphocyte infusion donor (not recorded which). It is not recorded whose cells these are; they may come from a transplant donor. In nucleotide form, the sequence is TGTGCCAGCAGTTACACGGGCAGGGGACCACCTGAAGCTTTCTTT. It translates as CASSYTGRGPPEAFF.